The entry below gives a single T cell receptor (beta chain) sequence along with its context. No antigen is known for it. Germline V gene sequence: CDR1 LNHDA, CDR2 SQIVND (reference sequence). V dropped 3 bases and J dropped 1; count of bases not matched to a gene: 5. This CDR3 contains 15 residues. These data belong to a study of beta chain features in type 1 diabetes. At the level of the study: Cell yields, age and gender were similar between patients and healthy donors. Whole-study results and caveats: VDJ junctions from patients with type 1 diabetes contained fewer insertions and more deletions.

Reverse transcribing all isolated RNA meant expressed TCRB transcripts were sequenced. Some clones are missing from TCRdb's copy, which holds only in-frame ones; the method was immunoSEQ multiplex PCR. Of about 360,000 clones in the sample, around an eighth were seen once. The source material was naive CD4+ T cells from blood. This clonotype originated in a man aged 18 to 29 in good health. This chain uses TRBV19 with TRBJ2-7; 8 bases fit TRBD1. CDR3 coding DNA: TGTGCCAGTAGTATTGGGAGGACAGGGTCCTACGAGCAGTACTTC. This encodes CASSIGRTGSYEQYF.